The sequence of this TCR beta chain was determined in a study of radiotherapy plus CTLA-4 blockade in lung cancer (dated by TCRdb to the late 2010s). Context from the whole study: Among enrolled patients, 18% had an objective response and 30% to 40% reached disease control.

The study tested focal radiation therapy combined with CTLA-4 blockade (ipilimumab) in patients with chemo-refractory metastatic non-small-cell lung cancer. Summary of the overall study and its limitations: After treatment with radiotherapy and ipilimumab, TCR clones that originated in tumors expanded in peripheral blood. Early dynamic changes in blood T cell clones, together with increased serum interferon-beta after radiation, were reported as the strongest predictors of response.

As to this clone: The antigen it binds to is not known. No much larger clonotype is one base removed from it; base qualities were not supplied.

From the cysteine up to the phenylalanine, the CDR3 has a length of 13 residues. Of all the DNA, just the CDR3 is kept, 39 bases in frame from base 1. Looking up the germline V gene (reference sequence) yields CDR1 GTSNPN and CDR2 SVGIG. Trimming removed 2 bases from V and 6 bases from J; the gene matches leave 3 bases unexplained. The library was prepared using the immunoSEQ multiplex PCR assay. TCRdb obtained this table from immuneACCESS and retained in-frame rearrangements with V and J assigned. These tables miss some clones; where compared with another copy, unresolved V genes account for less than half of the shortfall, and the remainder is unexplained. The sample includes about 80,000 clones, with around 85% observed a single time. The top ten clonotypes cover approximately 2% of the sample.

This material consisted of peripheral blood, taken from a patient treated with radiotherapy plus ipilimumab. The chain joins TRBV30 to TRBJ2-2; 7 central bases correspond to TRBD2. This TCR derives from a human donor with non-small cell lung cancer who had a partial response to radiotherapy plus ipilimumab. The CDR3 region has the sequence CAWSTTSAGELFF. The nucleotide sequence reads as follows: TGTGCCTGGAGTACAACTAGCGCCGGGGAGCTGTTTTTT.